These T cell receptor beta chains were read from a single sample in a study of CD8+CD57+ T cells in acquired aplastic anemia. TCRdb reprocessed the reads via MiXCR and lists one record per CDR3 protein. Seen here are tens of thousands of distinct CDR3 sequences, more than 40% observed once, and the top ten hold approximately 61%. Specimen: sorted CD4+, CD8+, or CD8+CD57+ T cells (not recorded which) from PBMCs. All receptors come from a human donor in good health, serving as a control. Each CDR3 is given with its conserved first and last residue. A D gene is named only where the DNA matches it firmly. Clone size, where shown, is once, few, many, or a class for clones that have expanded.

D	J	V	size	CDR3	DNA
TRBD1	TRBJ1-6	TRBV10-3	once	CAIREGQERNSPLHF	TGTGCCATCAGGGAGGGACAGGAGAGGAATTCACCCCTCCACTTT
-	TRBJ1-4	TRBV10-3	-	CAITGGANEKLFF	TGTGCCATCACCGGCGGGGCTAATGAAAAACTGTTTTTT
TRBD1	TRBJ2-7	TRBV3-1	-	CASSQIGTEAYEQYF	TGTGCCAGCAGCCAGATTGGGACAGAAGCCTACGAGCAGTACTTC
TRBD2	TRBJ2-1	TRBV7-1	-	CASSSPRVAGGDYNEQFF	TGTGCCAGCAGCTCCCCTCGGGTAGCGGGAGGGGACTACAATGAGCAGTTCTTC
TRBD1	TRBJ2-1	TRBV25-1	-	CATCGTGVKNEQFF	TGTGCCACCTGCGGGACAGGGGTTAAGAATGAGCAGTTCTTC
-	TRBJ1-5	TRBV25-1	-	CASSESGDQPQHF	TGTGCCAGCAGTGAATCGGGGGATCAGCCCCAGCATTTT
-	TRBJ2-7	TRBV20-1	-	CSAMGGMTGLYEQYF	TGCAGTGCTATGGGGGGGATGACAGGGCTCTACGAGCAGTACTTC
TRBD1	TRBJ1-2	TRBV9	many	CASSGPGEGASPDGYTF	TGTGCCAGCAGCGGACCCGGGGAGGGGGCGAGTCCTGATGGCTACACCTTC
-	TRBJ2-3	TRBV11-2	many	CASSLGSDTQYF	TGTGCCAGCAGCTTAGGCTCAGATACGCAGTATTTT
TRBD1	TRBJ2-7	TRBV25-1	-	CASSDAGTAYSYEQYF	TGTGCCAGCAGTGATGCCGGGACAGCATACTCCTACGAGCAGTACTTC
TRBD1	TRBJ1-2	TRBV4-1	many	CASSWRPGDRGRYGYTF	TGCGCCAGCAGCTGGCGACCGGGGGACAGGGGGAGATATGGCTACACCTTC
TRBD1	TRBJ1-6	TRBV6-1	many	CASSEEQGARSPLHF	TGTGCCAGCAGTGAAGAGCAGGGGGCTAGATCACCCCTCCACTTT
TRBD1	TRBJ1-1	TRBV6-4	-	CASSLSTGGTEAFF	TGTGCCAGCAGTTTATCGACAGGGGGCACTGAAGCTTTCTTT
TRBD1	TRBJ1-4	TRBV19	many	CASKGQGREKLFF	TGTGCCAGTAAGGGACAGGGCCGCGAAAAACTGTTTTTT
-	TRBJ1-2	TRBV25-1	many	CASSGTGQYGYTF	TGTGCCAGCAGTGGCACAGGGCAGTATGGCTACACCTTC